These 9 T cell receptor beta chains were sequenced from one sample in a study of blood T cell repertoires in COVID-19. The repertoire was sequenced with immunoSEQ multiplex PCR; TCRdb's copy has only in-frame clones and lacks some. Of about 72,000 clones in the sample, roughly 80% are singletons; the top ten hold around 20%. Sequences were obtained from peripheral blood. The receptors shown here come from a human donor in a cohort sampled during active COVID-19.

The V gene is TRBV6-5, the J gene TRBJ2-7; 7 bases map to TRBD1. V shed 6 bases and J 6 bases; nucleotides not matched to a gene: 11. The CDR3 runs to 14 residues. Germline assignment: CDR1 MNHEY and CDR2 SVGAGI. CDR3 region: CASSADRTSIEQYF. DNA of the CDR3: TGTGCCAGCAGCGCGGACAGGACGTCGATCGAGCAGTACTTC.

This clone was seen more than once but under ten times. The chain recombines TRBV19 with TRBJ1-2, with D perhaps TRBD1 (5 bases). This CDR3 spans 15 amino acids. Trimming removed 6 bases at V and 7 bases at J, with 21 bases between. CDR1 and CDR2 from the germline V gene are LNHDA and SQIVND (reference sequence). CDR3 region: CASSPAGGELSGYTF. The DNA for the CDR3 is TGTGCCAGTAGCCCCGCTGGGGGGGAGTTGTCTGGCTACACCTTC.

V is TRBV11-2 and J is TRBJ2-1; 9 bases align to TRBD2. V shed 5 bases, J shed 6 bases, and the junction held 11 bases outside the gene matches. Germline assignment: CDR1 SGHAT and CDR2 FQNNGV. There are 16 residues in the CDR3. The CDR3 region has the DNA TGTGCCAGCAGCCCCTTCGGCGGGGGGGCTGGCAATGAGCAGTTCTTC. Its protein product is CASSPFGGGAGNEQFF.

The chain is built from TRBV5-8 and TRBJ2-7; 9 bases line up with TRBD1. The CDR3 length is 15 residues. V shed 3 bases, J shed 5 bases, and the junction held 9 bases outside the gene matches. Germline CDR1 is SGHTS and CDR2 is YDEGEE. CDR3 in amino acids: CASSWGGQGFNEQYF. CDR3 nucleotide sequence: TGTGCCAGCAGCTGGGGGGGACAGGGTTTCAACGAGCAGTACTTC.

The chain links TRBV5-1 to TRBJ1-2; D unclear. Germline CDR1 is SGHRS and CDR2 is YFSETQ. Trimming stripped 0 bases from V and 5 bases from J, with 14 bases between. The length of the CDR3 is 15 residues. The CDR3: CASSLVGGPSYGYTF. Here the CDR3 DNA reads TGCGCCAGCAGCTTGGTAGGAGGGCCGTCGTATGGCTACACCTTC.

The chain uses TRBV3-1 (or the pseudogene TRBV3-2) and TRBJ1-4, with D unclear. V lost 1 base to trimming and J lost 0 bases, with 9 bases between them. CDR3 length: 16 amino acids. Per germline, CDR1 LGHDT and CDR2 YNNKEL (reference sequence). This chain's CDR3 is CASSQVTGATNEKLFF. CDR3 in DNA: TGTGCCAGCAGCCAAGTTACGGGAGCAACTAATGAAAAACTGTTTTTT.

Remarks on this clone: Other DNA sequences in this sample translate to the same CDR3. The J gene is TRBJ2-5, the V gene TRBV2; D gene unclear. The V gene lost 4 bases and the J gene lost 3 bases, with 6 bases spanning the gap. Germline lookup yields CDR1 SNHLY and CDR2 FYNNEI. CDR3 length: 12 residues. CDR3 bases: TGTGCCAGCAGTGTGTCCGAAGAGACCCAGTACTTC. Translating it yields CASSVSEETQYF.

This sequence joins TRBV19 and TRBJ1-6; D is unclear. The CDR3 has 15 residues. The V end lost 4 bases, the J end lost 7 bases, and 14 bases lay between the germline ends. Germline CDR1 and CDR2: LNHDA and SQIVND (reference sequence). DNA for the CDR3: TGTGCCAGTAGTAGCGGCCTCAATCAAAATTCACCCCTCCACTTT. Its protein product is CASSSGLNQNSPLHF.

This clone was counted a few times. As DNA, the CDR3 is TGCGCCAGCAGCCCAACCGGGACAGGGACAGGCTACACCTTC. Its protein product is CASSPTGTGTGYTF. The chain employs TRBV5-1 and TRBJ1-2, with TRBD1 identical over 9 bases. The CDR3 covers 14 residues. Germline V gene sequence: CDR1 SGHRS, CDR2 YFSETQ. Trimming cost V 4 bases and J 8 bases; bases outside gene matches: 9.